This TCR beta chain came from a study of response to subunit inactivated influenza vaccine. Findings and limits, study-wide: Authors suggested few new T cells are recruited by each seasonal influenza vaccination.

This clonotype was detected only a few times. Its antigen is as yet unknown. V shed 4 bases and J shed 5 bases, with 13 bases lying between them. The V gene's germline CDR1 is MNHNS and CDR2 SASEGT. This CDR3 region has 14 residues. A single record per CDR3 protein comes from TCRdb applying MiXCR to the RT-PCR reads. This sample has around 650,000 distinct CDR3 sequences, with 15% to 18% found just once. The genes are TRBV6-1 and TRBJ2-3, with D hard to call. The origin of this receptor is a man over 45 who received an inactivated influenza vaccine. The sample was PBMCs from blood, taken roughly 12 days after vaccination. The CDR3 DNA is TGTGCCAGCAGTGTCCTAATAGCAGGAGATACGCAGTATTTT. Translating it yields CASSVLIAGDTQYF.